This TCR beta chain was recorded in a study of cytotoxic CD8 clonotypes in ibrutinib-treated CLL. Looking at the study overall: After treatment lasting a median 12 months, range 6 to 36, response samples were collected. Study-level points and caveats: Investigators sampled sustained-remission and progressing patients at differing times.

Cryopreserved PBMCs supplied about 2 micrograms of genomic DNA for TCR beta libraries. As to this clone: What it binds is not known.

The CDR3 covers 12 residues. V was clipped by 5 bases and J by 4 bases, with 8 bases between them. Germline V gene data show CDR1 as MNHEY and CDR2 as SVGAGI. Data came from immunoSEQ multiplex PCR; TCRdb stores just in-frame clones and leaves some out. The sample has about 140,000 clones, more than 85% seen once. This clonotype was sampled from a human donor with chronic lymphocytic leukemia. The chain links TRBV6-5 to TRBJ1-1, with a tentative D call TRBD1 (6 bases). The sample in question was PBMCs, obtained after 12 months of ibrutinib treatment. The CDR3 is CASSRGGTEAFF. CDR3 in DNA: TGTGCCAGCAGTAGGGGGGGCACTGAAGCTTTCTTT.